This T cell receptor (beta chain) was recorded in a study of OX40 agonist ivuxolimab in advanced cancers. Germline loops: CDR1 SGHRS, CDR2 YFSETQ. The V segment lost 4 bases and the J segment 10 bases; nucleotides outside the gene matches: 7. The CDR3 length is 14 residues. Only in-frame clones appear in the TCRdb table, and some are missing; sequencing was by immunoSEQ multiplex PCR. The sample holds 57,000 or so clones, just over 85% seen once. The chain recombines TRBV5-1 with TRBJ1-6; 8 bases align to TRBD1. This material consisted of CD4+ or CD8+ T cells sorted from blood, taken in a trial of the OX40 agonist ivuxolimab. The TCR was taken from an adult with an advanced solid tumor such as melanoma, head and neck, liver or kidney cancer. The CDR3 region has the DNA TGCGCCAGCAGCCTCGGACAGGGACGATCACCCCTCCACTTT. It encodes CASSLGQGRSPLHF.